These T cell receptor beta chains were read from a single sample in a study of PD-1 blockade in mismatch repair-deficient tumors. TCRdb's table, derived via immunoSEQ multiplex PCR, lists solely in-frame clones and lacks some. This sample yields some 120,000 clones, of which more than 85% are seen a single time; about 13% belongs to the top ten. The material was peripheral blood, obtained 44 weeks after starting pembrolizumab. Every receptor here comes from an adult with mismatch repair-deficient cancer. CDR3s include the opening cysteine and the closing phenylalanine or tryptophan. Fields, in order: V gene, J gene, clone size, D gene, CDR3 protein, CDR3 DNA. A D gene is named only where the DNA matches it firmly. Not all rows give a size; the values are once, few, many and, for expanded clones, a class.

TRBV29-1	TRBJ2-7	NA	NA	CSAAQGYEQYF	TGCAGCGCCGCCCAGGGCTACGAGCAGTACTTC
TRBV10-3	TRBJ1-4	NA	NA	CAANGAPNEKLFF	TGTGCCGCCAACGGGGCCCCTAATGAAAAACTGTTTTTT
TRBV7-9	TRBJ2-3	NA	NA	CASSPPLWSGVTDTQYF	TGTGCCAGCAGCCCCCCCCTGTGGTCGGGGGTCACAGATACGCAGTATTTT
TRBV7-9	TRBJ2-1	NA	NA	CASSSRGYGALNEQFF	TGTGCCAGCAGCTCACGAGGCTATGGGGCCTTAAATGAGCAGTTCTTC
TRBV5-1	TRBJ1-1	NA	TRBD1	CASSAGRTGAEAFF	TGCGCCAGCAGCGCCGGTAGGACAGGGGCTGAAGCTTTCTTT
TRBV4-1	TRBJ2-5	NA	NA	CASSQVQNRKETQYF	TGCGCCAGCAGCCAAGTGCAAAACAGAAAAGAGACCCAGTACTTC
TRBV5-1	TRBJ2-1	NA	NA	CASSSFAVGVVASEQFF	TGCGCCAGCAGTTCGTTTGCTGTTGGGGTAGTCGCGTCTGAGCAGTTCTTC
TRBV10-3	TRBJ2-7	NA	NA	CAISDLLYEQYF	TGTGCCATCAGTGACTTACTCTACGAGCAGTACTTC
TRBV5-8	TRBJ2-1	NA	TRBD1	CASSLEIWTGGKFF	TGTGCCAGCAGCTTGGAAATCTGGACAGGTGGGAAGTTCTTC
TRBV13	TRBJ2-7	NA	NA	CASSSFGTRYEQYF	TGTGCCAGCAGTTCCTTCGGGACTCGGTACGAGCAGTACTTC
TRBV19	TRBJ2-1	NA	NA	CASSIVQGYNEQFF	TGTGCCAGTAGTATAGTCCAGGGATACAATGAGCAGTTCTTC
TRBV10-2	TRBJ2-7	NA	NA	CAILRGSGYEQYF	TGCGCCATCCTGAGGGGGTCCGGCTACGAGCAGTACTTC
TRBV11-2	TRBJ2-7	NA	TRBD2	CASSPTRRSGSGYEQYF	TGTGCCAGCAGCCCGACTCGCCGAAGCGGGAGTGGGTACGAGCAGTACTTC
TRBV13	TRBJ2-7	NA	NA	CASSSSGWQYF	TGTGCCAGCAGCTCCTCTGGGTGGCAGTACTTC
TRBV6-6	TRBJ1-1	NA	NA	CASSYQQGRITEAFF	TGTGCCAGCAGTTACCAACAGGGTCGTATCACTGAAGCTTTCTTT
TRBV13	TRBJ1-4	NA	NA	CASSLSSRLTTNEKLFF	TGTGCCAGCAGCTTATCTTCGAGGCTCACAACTAATGAAAAACTGTTTTTT
TRBV7-9	TRBJ2-3	NA	TRBD2	CASSLILGRENTDTQYF	TGTGCCAGCAGCTTGATCCTTGGGCGGGAGAACACAGATACGCAGTATTTT
TRBV19	TRBJ2-1	NA	TRBD2	CASSTPGGEAYNEQFF	TGTGCCAGTAGTACCCCGGGAGGGGAGGCCTACAATGAGCAGTTCTTC
TRBV7-8	TRBJ2-6	NA	NA	CASSLVAGSGANVLTF	TGTGCCAGCAGCTTAGTTGCGGGGTCTGGGGCCAACGTCCTGACTTTC
TRBV5-1	TRBJ2-1	once	TRBD2	CASSLEVAGWDEQFF	TGCGCCAGCAGCTTGGAGGTAGCGGGTTGGGATGAGCAGTTCTTC
TRBV4-1	TRBJ2-3	NA	NA	CASSLQSRVGFGDTQYF	TGCGCCAGCAGCCTCCAAAGTAGGGTGGGATTCGGGGATACGCAGTATTTT
TRBV5-6	TRBJ2-7	NA	TRBD1	CASSLARLGAGTGNYEQYF	TGTGCCAGCAGCTTGGCAAGATTGGGTGCCGGGACAGGGAACTACGAGCAGTACTTC
TRBV10-3	TRBJ2-3	NA	TRBD2	CAIAGGTDTQYF	TGTGCCATCGCGGGGGGCACAGATACGCAGTATTTT
TRBV6-1	TRBJ2-1	NA	NA	CASSDQGYFNEQFF	TGTGCCAGCAGCGACCAGGGGTACTTCAATGAGCAGTTCTTC
TRBV2	TRBJ2-1	few	TRBD1	CASRGTGVVWDEQFF	TGTGCCAGCAGGGGGACAGGTGTGGTTTGGGATGAGCAGTTCTTC
TRBV19	TRBJ2-1	NA	TRBD2	CASSEGGTRYEQFF	TGTGCCAGTAGTGAAGGCGGGACTAGATATGAGCAGTTCTTC
TRBV14	TRBJ2-7	NA	TRBD2	CASSQLAGGTYEQYF	TGTGCCAGCAGCCAGCTAGCGGGAGGGACCTACGAGCAGTACTTC
TRBV2	TRBJ2-5	NA	NA	CASRRAEETQYF	TGTGCCTCCCGTCGGGCGGAAGAGACCCAGTACTTC
TRBV7-2	TRBJ2-1	once	TRBD2	CASSYSSGRGHNEQFF	TGTGCCAGCAGCTACTCAAGCGGGAGGGGGCACAATGAGCAGTTCTTC
TRBV11-2	TRBJ2-7	NA	TRBD2	CASSLGRRGRPGGEQYF	TGTGCCAGCAGCTTAGGCAGACGCGGGAGGCCCGGGGGGGAGCAGTACTTC
TRBV6-6	TRBJ2-4	NA	NA	CASSYSGWAKNIQYF	TGTGCCAGCAGTTACTCGGGCTGGGCCAAAAACATTCAGTACTTC
TRBV4-1	TRBJ2-5	NA	NA	CASSRTGTNYQETQYF	TGCGCCAGCAGCCGGACGGGGACCAACTACCAAGAGACCCAGTACTTC
TRBV29-1	TRBJ2-7	few	NA	CSVEGTSYEQYF	TGCAGCGTTGAGGGGACCTCCTACGAGCAGTACTTC
TRBV5-1	TRBJ1-1	NA	TRBD1	CASSMDPVNRGSEAFF	TGCGCCAGCAGCATGGACCCCGTCAACAGGGGCTCTGAAGCTTTCTTT
TRBV2	TRBJ2-2	few	TRBD1	CASRGTGNGELFF	TGTGCCAGCAGGGGGACAGGGAACGGGGAGCTGTTTTTT
TRBV27	TRBJ2-1	NA	NA	CASSFYNEQFF	TGTGCCAGCAGTTTCTACAATGAGCAGTTCTTC
TRBV1	TRBJ2-2	NA	NA	CTSSQVNPRGCSTGELFF	TGCACCAGCAGCCAAGTGAACCCCAGGGGGTGCAGTACCGGGGAGCTGTTTTTT
TRBV27	TRBJ2-3	NA	NA	CASSTRDTRTDTQYF	TGTGCCAGCAGTACCCGGGACACCCGCACAGATACGCAGTATTTT
TRBV7-9	TRBJ2-1	NA	TRBD1	CASSFRGRSSYNEQFF	TGTGCCAGCAGCTTTAGGGGGCGTTCCTCCTACAATGAGCAGTTCTTC
TRBV7-8	TRBJ1-1	NA	TRBD1	CASSEENETDRVFTEAFF	TGTGCCAGCAGCGAGGAGAATGAGACGGACAGGGTTTTCACTGAAGCTTTCTTT
TRBV19	TRBJ2-7	few	TRBD2	CASSKGLGDDEQYF	TGTGCCAGTAGTAAGGGACTAGGGGACGACGAGCAGTACTTC
TRBV4-1	TRBJ2-7	once	TRBD2	CASSPLGGSSYEQYF	TGCGCCAGCAGCCCCTTGGGGGGGAGCTCCTACGAGCAGTACTTC